One sample yielded the 24 T cell receptor beta chains listed below, sequenced in a study of blood T cell repertoires in COVID-19. The assay was immunoSEQ multiplex PCR, and TCRdb's table has in-frame clones only and misses some. Among roughly 75,000 clones listed, roughly 70% were seen once. The specimen sequenced was peripheral blood. The receptors were sampled from a human donor with acute or convalescent COVID-19. The donor label of this sample is uncertain.

This clone was recorded a few times. The CDR3 reads CASSFTGNNSPLHF. DNA of the CDR3: TGTGCCAGCAGCTTTACAGGGAATAATTCACCCCTCCACTTT. This sequence joins TRBV7-2 and TRBJ1-6, with TRBD1 as a possible D gene (6 bases). With 3 bases removed from V and 5 bases from J, the gap between germline ends came to 8 bases. Germline V gene lookup returns CDR1 SGHTA and CDR2 FQGNSA. The CDR3 runs to 14 residues.

V gene TRBV15 combines with J gene TRBJ1-1; D is uncertain. The CDR3 runs to 15 residues. Between the trimmed V and J ends, which lost 2 bases and 1 base, there was a span of 11 bases. Germline V lookup: CDR1 LNHNV, CDR2 YYDKDF (reference sequence). The CDR3 nucleotides are TGTGCCACCAGCAGATCTTCAACACCGAACACTGAAGCTTTCTTT. Its protein product is CATSRSSTPNTEAFF.

The chain uses TRBV2 and TRBJ2-3, with D hard to call. The V end lost 5 bases, the J end lost 4 bases, and 13 bases lay between the germline ends. The CDR3 runs 14 residues. CDR1 is SNHLY, CDR2 FYNNEI, per germline. The CDR3 DNA is TGTGCCAGCAGTCAGATGGGCTCCGCAGATACGCAGTATTTT. Its protein is CASSQMGSADTQYF.

The rearrangement joins TRBV7-2 to TRBJ1-2; 7 bases line up with TRBD1. Trimming cost V 0 bases and J 6 bases; bases outside gene matches: 7. This CDR3 is built from 15 residues. Germline loops: CDR1 SGHTA, CDR2 FQGNSA. The CDR3 is CASSLAGRGSHGYTF. The CDR3 DNA reads as TGTGCCAGCAGCTTAGCCGGCAGGGGGTCTCATGGCTACACCTTC. The entire variable domain, with the rest obtained from reference TRBV7-2 and TRBJ1-2, is as follows: GAGVSQSPSNKVTEKGKDVELRCDPISGHTALYWYRQSLGQGLEFLIYFQGNSAPDKSGLPSDRFSAERTGGSVSTLTIQRTQQEDSAVYLCASSLAGRGSHGYTFGSGTRLTVV.

The CDR3: CASSPLAGPTDTQYF. In nucleotides, the CDR3 is TGTGCCAGCAGTCCCTTAGCGGGGCCTACAGATACGCAGTATTTT. This chain uses TRBV6-5 with TRBJ2-3; 8 nucleotides line up with TRBD2. Losses at the gene ends were 5 bases for V and 3 bases for J; bases not matched to a gene: 7. The length of the CDR3 is 15 residues. Germline CDR1 and CDR2: MNHEY and SVGAGI.

The chain uses TRBV9 and TRBJ1-2; 12 bases are shared with TRBD1. J was trimmed by 6 bases and V by 4 bases; bases with no gene match: 7. In germline, CDR1 is SGDLS, CDR2 YYNGEE. The CDR3 sequence is 15 residues long. The CDR3 region is CASSPGTGGANGYTF. CDR3 DNA sequence: TGTGCCAGCAGCCCAGGGACAGGGGGCGCGAATGGCTACACCTTC.

The CDR3 coding sequence is TGCGCCAGCAGCCAATCCCGGACAGGGGGCGTCGAGGAGCTGTTTTTT. Translation gives CASSQSRTGGVEELFF. The rearrangement joins TRBV4-3 to TRBJ2-2, with 11 bases identical to TRBD1. Per germline, CDR1 LGHNA and CDR2 YSLEER. This CDR3 region has 16 residues. The J segment lost 10 bases and the V segment lost 2 bases, leaving 9 bases of the junction unmatched.

J is TRBJ2-7 and V is TRBV11-2, with a possible D match to TRBD2 (5 bases). The ends were cut back, 4 bases at V and 2 bases at J, with 12 bases in the middle. There are 14 residues in the CDR3. Germline V gene lookup returns CDR1 SGHAT and CDR2 FQNNGV. The CDR3 spells CASSSRTATYEQYF. In DNA, the CDR3 is TGTGCCAGCAGCTCGAGGACTGCAACCTACGAGCAGTACTTC.

This CDR3 is CASSLAGQGARNEKLFF. The CDR3, as DNA: TGTGCCAGCAGCTTAGCTGGGCAGGGGGCTAGAAATGAAAAACTGTTTTTT. The V call is TRBV7-2, the J call TRBJ1-4; 8 nucleotides agree with TRBD1. Germline-derived CDR1 and CDR2 are SGHTA and FQGNSA. CDR3 length: 17 residues. J lost 5 bases, V lost 0 bases, and 8 bases had no gene match.

The rearrangement uses TRBV4-2 and TRBJ2-7; D might be TRBD2 (6 bases). Germline V CDR1 and CDR2: LGHNA, YNFKEQ. Trimming took 3 bases from V and 7 from J, leaving 10 bases between them. The CDR3 is 12 residues long. CDR3 loop: CASSQAGREQYF. The CDR3 DNA reads TGTGCCAGCAGCCAGGCCGGGAGAGAGCAGTACTTC.

V is TRBV7-8 and J is TRBJ2-5; TRBD1 matches 8 bases. Germline lookup yields CDR1 SGHVS and CDR2 FQNEAQ. The CDR3 is 14 amino acids. V gave up 4 bases and J gave up 5 bases; unmatched junction bases: 6. This CDR3 reads CASSSGQGMETQYF. The CDR3 DNA sequence: TGTGCCAGCAGCTCAGGACAGGGAATGGAGACCCAGTACTTC. Combining the CDR3 with reference TRBV7-8 and TRBJ2-5 gives the whole variable domain GAGVSQSPRYKVAKRGQDVALRCDPISGHVSLFWYQQALGQGPEFLTYFQNEAQLDKSGLPSDRFFAERPEGSVSTLKIQRTQQEDSAVYLCASSSGQGMETQYFGPGTRLLVL.

The rearrangement links TRBV10-3 to TRBJ2-7; D perhaps matches TRBD1 (6 bases). Germline V gene lookup returns CDR1 ENHRY and CDR2 SYGVKD. V gave up 2 bases and J gave up 1 base, with 18 bases separating them. The length of the CDR3 is 17 residues. The CDR3 nucleotides read TGTGCCATCAGTGAGAGATTCGGACAGAAGCCATCCTACGAGCAGTACTTC. Encoded protein: CAISERFGQKPSYEQYF.

The chain uses TRBV9 and TRBJ1-2; TRBD1 is a possible D gene (6 bases). The germline CDR1 and CDR2 sequences are SGDLS and YYNGEE. With 2 bases removed from V and 6 bases from J, the gap between germline ends came to 17 bases. The CDR3 loop spans 15 amino acids. The CDR3 DNA is TGTGCCAGCAGCGTTTCGGAGACAGGAACGAATGGCTACACCTTC. Its protein is CASSVSETGTNGYTF.

The chain couples TRBV19 to TRBJ2-7; the D gene is possibly TRBD1 (6 bases). Germline V lookup: CDR1 LNHDA, CDR2 SQIVND (reference sequence). This CDR3 is 13 amino acids long. With 3 bases removed from V and 4 bases from J, the gap between germline ends came to 10 bases. In DNA form, the CDR3 reads TGTGCCAGTAGTATGGGGCAGGGGTACGAGCAGTACTTC. Translating it yields CASSMGQGYEQYF.

By sample fraction, this clone is medium-sized (0.01 to 0.1%). The chain is built from TRBV6-5 and TRBJ2-7, with 8 bases that match TRBD1. This CDR3 has 11 amino acids. Germline assignment: CDR1 MNHEY and CDR2 SVGAGI. The ends lost 5 bases at V and 12 bases at J; junction bases unmatched: 6. The CDR3 sequence: CASSPDRGTYV. The CDR3 DNA reads TGTGCCAGCAGTCCCGACAGGGGCACGTACGTC.

This chain links TRBV10-3 with TRBJ1-1; D is possibly TRBD1 (5 bases). Germline CDR1 is ENHRY and CDR2 is SYGVKD. The CDR3 has 14 amino acids. The germline V and J ends were trimmed by 1 base and 2 bases, with 8 bases remaining between them. The CDR3 loop is CAISELQDNTEAFF. The CDR3 region has the DNA TGTGCCATCAGTGAGTTACAGGATAACACTGAAGCTTTCTTT.

Only one count was recorded for this clone. The J gene is TRBJ2-3, the V gene TRBV19; no clear D gene. Trimming removed 8 bases from V and 2 bases from J, with 11 bases in between. This CDR3 has 13 residues. The germline V gene encodes CDR1 LNHDA and CDR2 SQIVND (reference sequence). This chain's CDR3 is CASGARPTDTQYF. In DNA form, the CDR3 reads TGTGCCAGTGGTGCCAGGCCCACAGATACGCAGTATTTT.

This chain uses TRBV28 with TRBJ1-2; no reliable D call. The germline gives CDR1 MDHEN, CDR2 SYDVKM. Trimming shortened V by 2 bases and J by 4 bases, and 5 bases separated the two germline ends. The CDR3 consists of 12 residues. The CDR3 region has the DNA TGTGCCAGCAGTTTACAGGTCTATGGCTACACCTTC. It codes for CASSLQVYGYTF.

The CDR3 here is CASSRVLWRGSSSSYNEQFF. As DNA, the CDR3 is TGTGCCAGCAGCAGGGTACTTTGGCGGGGGTCCTCTTCCTCCTACAATGAGCAGTTCTTC. The genes are TRBV5-4 and TRBJ2-1, with 7 bases fitting TRBD2. Germline CDR1 reads SGHNT; CDR2 reads YYREEE (reference sequence). Unmatched junction bases numbered 19, after V lost 4 bases and J lost 0 bases. The CDR3 is 20 residues long.

This clone was counted a few times. The rearrangement links TRBV9 to TRBJ2-5; TRBD2 matches 10 bases. This CDR3 has 16 amino acids. Germline V lookup: CDR1 SGDLS, CDR2 YYNGEE. V was pared by 3 bases and J by 5 bases, with 10 bases of the junction left unmatched. The CDR3 sequence is CASSAGAGGPGETQYF. DNA of the CDR3: TGTGCCAGCAGCGCGGGAGCGGGAGGGCCGGGGGAGACCCAGTACTTC.

The CDR3 DNA sequence: TGCGCCAGCAGCGGACAGGGAAGAACTGGGGCCAACGTCCTGACTTTC. The encoded protein is CASSGQGRTGANVLTF. V and J are TRBV10-2 and TRBJ2-6; 8 bases are shared with TRBD1. The CDR3 totals 16 residues. Trimming removed 6 bases from V and 2 bases from J; junction bases left unmatched: 6. In germline, CDR1 is WSHSY, CDR2 SAAADI.

The CDR3 sequence is CASSQAGGYTDTQYF. In DNA form, the CDR3 reads TGTGCCAGCAGTCAAGCGGGAGGGTACACAGATACGCAGTATTTT. The V call is TRBV6-6, the J call TRBJ2-3, with TRBD2 matching 10 bases. CDR1 is MNHNY and CDR2 is SVGAGI in the germline V gene (reference sequence). Trimming cost V 5 bases and J 2 bases; bases outside gene matches: 4. There are 15 residues in the CDR3.

The rearrangement uses TRBV19 and TRBJ2-1; 7 bases align to TRBD1. CDR3 length: 14 residues. Trimming cost V 7 bases and J 2 bases; bases outside gene matches: 5. Germline values: CDR1 LNHDA, CDR2 SQIVND (reference sequence). CDR3 protein: CASNQQGTYNEQFF. In DNA form, the CDR3 reads TGTGCCAGTAATCAACAGGGGACCTACAATGAGCAGTTCTTC.

This clone was picked up a small number of times. The V gene is TRBV2, the J gene TRBJ2-1; 15 positions agree with TRBD2. CDR1 and CDR2 (germline): SNHLY, FYNNEI. V was clipped by 6 bases and J by 8 bases; unmatched bases: 8. The CDR3 has 16 residues. In nucleotides, the CDR3 is TGTGCCAGCAGGACCGGGACTAGCGGGGGGTGGGATGAGCAGTTCTTC. Amino acid sequence: CASRTGTSGGWDEQFF.